These T cell receptor beta chains were read from a single sample in a study of human T cells and chemical hapten exposure. TCRdb fed the RACE reads into MiXCR, producing one record per CDR3 protein. The sample consists of about 110,000 distinct CDR3 sequences, approximately 12% of them appearing once. The sample here was whole blood, taken in connection with sensitization to the hapten diphenylcyclopropenone (DPC). These receptor sequences come from a woman between 45 and 65 years old with alopecia areata. Some clones in this sample may be carry-over from other donors' samples. CDR3s include the opening cysteine and the closing phenylalanine or tryptophan. A D gene is named only where the DNA matches it firmly. Not every row has a clone size; where given, it reads once, few, many or a size class.

v_call	d_call	j_call	clone_size	cdr3_aa	cdr3_nt
TRBV2	.	TRBJ2-2	few	CASRRDNPRNTGELFF	TGTGCCAGCAGGCGGGACAACCCCCGGAACACCGGGGAGCTGTTTTTT
TRBV29-1	.	TRBJ1-5	.	CSVGQINQPQHF	TGCAGCGTCGGACAGATCAATCAGCCCCAGCATTTT
TRBV28	.	TRBJ2-7	.	CASSLPPYEQYF	TGTGCCAGCAGTCTGCCCCCGTACGAGCAGTACTTC
TRBV28	.	TRBJ2-7	few	CASSQGAQGNRYEQYF	TGTGCCAGCAGTCAAGGCGCCCAGGGGAACCGCTACGAGCAGTACTTC
TRBV3-1	.	TRBJ2-1	many	CASSPTGLDNEQFF	TGTGCCAGCAGCCCCACCGGACTTGACAATGAGCAGTTCTTC
TRBV6-5	.	TRBJ1-3	few	CASRPNLGGASGNTIYF	TGTGCCAGCAGACCGAACCTGGGGGGGGCATCGGGAAACACCATATATTTT
TRBV11-3	TRBD2	TRBJ2-1	.	CASSLATGGSRNEQFF	TGTGCCAGCAGCTTAGCGACTGGCGGGAGTCGGAATGAGCAGTTCTTC
TRBV7-2	.	TRBJ1-5	.	CASSLALGPNQPQHF	TGTGCCAGCAGCTTAGCTCTCGGACCTAATCAGCCCCAGCATTTT
TRBV28	.	TRBJ2-7	.	CASSPGFYEQYF	TGTGCCAGCAGCCCGGGGTTCTACGAGCAGTACTTC
TRBV6-2/TRBV6-3	TRBD1	TRBJ1-5	many	CASSSPTGMSQPQHF	TGTGCCAGCAGCAGCCCGACAGGGATGAGTCAGCCCCAGCATTTT
TRBV29-1	TRBD2	TRBJ2-1	.	CSVALAGGIEQFF	TGCAGCGTTGCCCTAGCGGGGGGGATTGAGCAGTTCTTC
TRBV7-2	TRBD2	TRBJ2-1	.	CTSSLSPGGRVNEQFF	TGTACCAGCAGCTTATCCCCCGGCGGGAGGGTGAATGAGCAGTTCTTC
TRBV7-9	.	TRBJ2-7	.	CASSLVTGLLYEQYF	TGTGCCAGCAGCTTAGTTACAGGACTCCTCTACGAGCAGTACTTC
TRBV11-2	.	TRBJ1-3	many	CASRFGSGNTIYF	TGTGCCAGCAGATTCGGCTCTGGAAACACCATATATTTT
TRBV7-9	TRBD2	TRBJ2-3	many	CASSFQRGRIDTQYF	TGTGCCAGCAGCTTCCAGCGGGGGAGAATAGATACGCAGTATTTT
TRBV28	.	TRBJ1-2	.	CASSSAGTVGLGYTF	TGTGCCAGCAGTTCGGCCGGGACCGTGGGTTTAGGCTACACCTTC
TRBV14	.	TRBJ2-4	many	CASSQEGARRTDIQYF	TGTGCCAGCAGCCAAGAGGGGGCACGTCGAACGGACATTCAGTACTTC
TRBV12-3/TRBV12-4	.	TRBJ2-1	.	CASSPTDSSPFF	TGTGCCAGCAGTCCAACGGACTCCTCGCCGTTCTTC
TRBV7-8	.	TRBJ2-4	many	CASSSQSGSKNIQYF	TGTGCCAGCAGCTCTCAATCAGGGTCCAAAAACATTCAGTACTTC
TRBV24-1	.	TRBJ1-2	few	CATSDRTGNYGYTF	TGTGCCACCAGTGATCGAACAGGGAACTATGGCTACACCTTC
TRBV19	TRBD1	TRBJ2-6	.	CASSDQQGAGANVLTF	TGTGCCAGTAGCGACCAACAGGGGGCAGGGGCCAACGTCCTGACTTTC
TRBV7-8	.	TRBJ1-1	many	CASSFRGMVTEAFF	TGTGCCAGCAGCTTTAGGGGAATGGTCACTGAAGCTTTCTTT
TRBV5-1	.	TRBJ1-3	few	CASSSDTLGNTIYF	TGCGCCAGCAGCTCTGATACGCTTGGAAACACCATATATTTT
TRBV19	TRBD1	TRBJ2-2	many	CASSGTGSGELFF	TGTGCCAGTTCCGGGACAGGGTCCGGGGAGCTGTTTTTT
TRBV7-2	.	TRBJ2-7	few	CASSLGGAGRMVAYEQYF	TGTGCCAGCAGCTTAGGGGGCGCAGGGCGGATGGTTGCATACGAGCAGTACTTC
TRBV7-2	TRBD2	TRBJ2-1	many	CASSLGASGRMIDEQFF	TGTGCCAGCAGCTTAGGGGCTAGCGGGAGAATGATTGATGAGCAGTTCTTC
TRBV6-2/TRBV6-3	TRBD1	TRBJ2-7	.	CASRYQGAGEQYF	TGTGCCAGCAGGTACCAGGGGGCGGGCGAGCAGTACTTC
TRBV28	.	TRBJ2-7	.	CASLQQRSRLSSYEQYF	TGTGCCAGCCTACAGCAGCGGTCGCGCTTAAGCTCCTACGAGCAGTACTTC
TRBV4-3	TRBD1	TRBJ1-2	.	CASSYETGQGYTF	TGCGCCAGCAGCTATGAGACAGGGCAAGGCTACACCTTC
TRBV6-5	.	TRBJ1-1	.	CASRPWRAGMNTEAFF	TGTGCCAGCAGGCCTTGGCGGGCAGGAATGAACACTGAAGCTTTCTTT
TRBV19	.	TRBJ2-2	few	CASSTGLFIGELFF	TGTGCCAGTAGTACGGGACTTTTCATCGGGGAGCTGTTTTTT
TRBV20-1	TRBD1	TRBJ2-5	many	CSAPLRQGGETQYF	TGCAGTGCCCCATTAAGACAGGGCGGAGAGACCCAGTACTTC
TRBV28	.	TRBJ2-3	.	CASSFGSTTQYF	TGTGCCAGCAGTTTCGGCTCTACTACGCAGTATTTT
TRBV13	.	TRBJ2-1	few	CASSSRTSLTHNEQFF	TGTGCCAGCAGCTCGAGGACTTCTTTAACCCACAATGAGCAGTTCTTC
TRBV10-3	TRBD2	TRBJ2-5	few	CAISALAGGPEETQYF	TGTGCCATCAGTGCCCTAGCGGGAGGGCCGGAGGAGACCCAGTACTTC
TRBV4-1	TRBD1	TRBJ2-7	few	CASSHPGTGKYEQYF	TGCGCCAGCAGCCACCCCGGGACAGGGAAATACGAGCAGTACTTC
TRBV20-1	TRBD1	TRBJ1-1	few	CSGQGNPTEAFF	TGCAGTGGACAGGGGAATCCGACTGAAGCTTTCTTT
TRBV3-1	.	TRBJ2-5	.	CASSPLLWTSQETQYF	TGTGCCAGCAGCCCTCTCTTGTGGACTTCTCAAGAGACCCAGTACTTC
TRBV12-3/TRBV12-4	.	TRBJ1-6	many	CASTKAGSTVSPLHF	TGTGCCAGCACCAAAGCGGGGTCCACGGTTTCACCCCTCCACTTT
TRBV12-3/TRBV12-4	TRBD2	TRBJ2-3	few	CASSFSGGSRNTQYF	TGTGCCAGCAGTTTTTCGGGGGGGTCCCGAAATACGCAGTATTTT
TRBV10-3	.	TRBJ2-3	few	CAISDQDTQYF	TGTGCCATCAGTGATCAAGATACGCAGTATTTT
TRBV11-2	.	TRBJ1-5	.	CASSLGQKQPQHF	TGTGCCAGCAGCTTAGGGCAGAAACAGCCCCAGCATTTT
TRBV5-6	TRBD2	TRBJ2-1	few	CASSLLAGGLGHNEQFF	TGTGCCAGCAGCTTGTTGGCGGGAGGGTTAGGGCACAATGAGCAGTTCTTC
TRBV28	.	TRBJ2-7	many	CASSLTAYEQYF	TGTGCCAGCAGCTTAACGGCCTACGAGCAGTACTTC
TRBV7-2	.	TRBJ1-6	.	CASSFPLSNSPLHF	TGTGCCAGCAGCTTCCCCTTGTCTAATTCACCCCTCCACTTT
TRBV9	.	TRBJ2-1	.	CASSKPGLTDNEQFF	TGTGCCAGCAGCAAACCGGGACTGACTGACAATGAGCAGTTCTTC
TRBV29-1	TRBD2	TRBJ2-1	few	CSVDGTSGRYEQFF	TGCAGCGTTGACGGGACTAGCGGGAGATATGAGCAGTTCTTC
TRBV7-2	.	TRBJ2-2	many	CASSLGLGLTGGELFF	TGTGCCAGCAGCTTAGGCTTAGGCCTGACTGGAGGGGAGCTGTTTTTT
TRBV28	TRBD1	TRBJ2-3	few	CASGPWTGTADTQYF	TGTGCCAGCGGCCCCTGGACAGGGACCGCAGATACGCAGTATTTT
TRBV18	.	TRBJ2-1	.	CASSQRQTYNEQFF	TGTGCCAGCTCACAGCGACAGACCTACAATGAGCAGTTCTTC
TRBV5-6	TRBD2	TRBJ2-3	.	CASSRVSGGWSDTQYF	TGTGCCAGCAGTCGAGTCTCGGGGGGATGGTCAGATACGCAGTATTTT
TRBV13	TRBD1	TRBJ2-7	.	CASSRPGTDGTYEQYF	TGTGCCAGCAGCCGCCCCGGGACAGACGGGACCTACGAGCAGTACTTC